This T cell receptor (beta chain) came from a study of OX40 agonist ivuxolimab in advanced cancers. Study results and caveats: CD4+ and CD8+ blood T cells expanded clonally by week 6 at 0.1 to 3.0 mg/kg.

Some clones are missing from TCRdb's copy, which holds only in-frame ones; the method was immunoSEQ multiplex PCR. The sample records about 27,000 clones, roughly four fifths being singletons. The CDR3 loop spans 13 amino acids. Germline-derived CDR1 and CDR2 are SGHAT and FQNNGV. Trimming cost V 1 base and J 0 bases, with 3 bases left between them. In regard to this clone: The antigen remains unidentified.

This sample comprised CD4+ or CD8+ T cells sorted from blood, obtained in a trial of the OX40 agonist ivuxolimab. The chain couples TRBV11-2 to TRBJ1-1, with D hard to call. This sequence was found in an adult with an advanced solid tumor such as melanoma, head and neck, liver or kidney cancer. The DNA for the CDR3 is TGTGCCAGCAGCTTAGCCCTGAACACTGAAGCTTTCTTT. Amino acid sequence: CASSLALNTEAFF.